What follows are 4 T cell receptor beta chains derived from one specimen sequenced in a study of blood T cells in healthy people across ages. It was with a sample-barcoded 5' primer and a J-beta primer mix that a second PCR of roughly 6 to 12 cycles was run. TCRdb recomputed calls from the 5' RACE reads with MiXCR, one row per CDR3 protein. The table includes around 1.7 million distinct CDR3 sequences, approximately 30% detected once. Sequencing input: blood. The receptors originated from a young woman in good health.

This clonotype appeared a few times. The V gene is TRBV20-1, the J gene TRBJ2-1; 8 positions match TRBD2. Per the germline V gene, CDR1 is DFQATT and CDR2 is SNEGSKA (reference sequence). The CDR3 loop spans 15 amino acids. Unmatched junction bases numbered 13, after V lost 5 bases and J lost 7 bases. The CDR3 here is CSAPKLSGGGNEQFF. CDR3 coding DNA: TGCAGTGCTCCCAAATTAAGCGGGGGTGGGAATGAGCAGTTCTTC.

This clonotype was detected only a few times. The chain uses TRBV30 and TRBJ2-1, with D possibly being TRBD2 (7 bases). CDR1 and CDR2 from the germline V gene are GTSNPN and SVGIG (reference sequence). This CDR3 is built from 12 residues. CDR3 sequence reads: CAGGGRGNEQFF. Written as DNA, the CDR3 is TGTGCGGGAGGGGGGCGGGGGAATGAGCAGTTCTTC. Combining the CDR3 with reference TRBV30 and TRBJ2-1 gives the whole variable domain SQTIHQWPATLVQPVGSPLSLECTVEGTSNPNLYWYRQAAGRGLQLLFYSVGIGQISSEVPQNLSASRPQDRQFILSSKKLLLSDSGFYLCAGGGRGNEQFFGPGTRLTVL.

The rearrangement joins TRBV12-5 to TRBJ2-7, with 9 bases fitting TRBD2. Trimming at V came to 0 bases and at J to 3 bases, leaving 3 bases not matched to a gene. CDR3 size: 15 residues. CDR1 is LGHNT, CDR2 FRNRAP, per germline. CDR3 in DNA: TGTGCTAGTGGTTTGGTAACGCGGGGGGGCTACGAGCAGTACTTC. This encodes CASGLVTRGGYEQYF.

This clonotype has ten or more counts. CDR3 residues: CATSDPGSSYNEQFF. In nucleotides, the CDR3 is TGTGCCACCAGTGATCCGGGGTCCTCCTACAATGAGCAGTTCTTC. The rearrangement uses TRBV24-1 and TRBJ2-1; possibly TRBD2 for D (5 bases). Germline-derived CDR1 and CDR2 are KGHDR and SFDVKD. This CDR3 has 15 residues. Trimming took off 3 bases at V and 0 bases at J, with 8 bases between the two ends.